This TCR beta chain was identified during a study of cytotoxic CD8 clonotypes in ibrutinib-treated CLL. Study overall: Responses comprised about 24 partial and 2 complete; at median around 72 months, around 15 remained remitted and some twelve progressed. Response samples were obtained once patients had received a median roughly 11 months of treatment, range 6 to 36. Study observations and caveats: Once treatment began, public clonotypes, which were uncommon, contracted or stayed stable.

PBMCs that had been cryopreserved were the source of 1.5 to 2.5 micrograms of genomic DNA for TCR beta libraries. The method was immunoSEQ multiplex PCR; TCRdb's version includes in-frame clones alone and lacks a portion of them. The sample records fewer than 55,000 clones, about 57% being singletons. Germline CDR1 SNHLY, CDR2 FYNNEI. V lost 1 base, J lost 7 bases, and 16 bases lay in between. The CDR3 is made up of 15 amino acids. As to this clone: The antigen remains unidentified.

This sequence originates from a human donor with chronic lymphocytic leukemia. The chain links TRBV2 to TRBJ2-5; D might be TRBD2 (6 bases). The sample here was PBMCs, taken after 24 months of ibrutinib treatment. For the CDR3, the DNA is TGTGCCAGCAGTGAAGTGGGCGGCGGGGCACCGACCCAGTACTTC. This gives the protein CASSEVGGGAPTQYF.